Here is one TCR beta chain with its context. Original methodology: How many nucleated cells were present was estimated from reference gene primer amplification. Only in-frame clones appear in the TCRdb table, and some are missing; sequencing was by immunoSEQ multiplex PCR. That table is the source of V, J and clone size, and D and trimming were worked out from the DNA. Of about 200,000 clones in the sample, about 88% were seen once. The CDR3 covers 15 residues. V shed 4 bases, J shed 6 bases, and the junction held 8 bases outside the gene matches. Looked up from germline, CDR1 is LNHDA and CDR2 is SQIVND (reference sequence). The sample originates from a study of blood T cell repertoires in COVID-19. The Seattle site enrolled patients during active infection and followed them longitudinally.

The specimen was peripheral blood. This sequence was found in a man in his forties or fifties with COVID-19, enrolled during active disease. This chain links TRBV19 with TRBJ2-2; 7 nucleotides line up with TRBD1. This chain's CDR3 is CASSTDRAYAGELFF. The CDR3 region has the DNA TGTGCCAGTAGTACCGACAGGGCGTACGCCGGGGAGCTGTTTTTT.